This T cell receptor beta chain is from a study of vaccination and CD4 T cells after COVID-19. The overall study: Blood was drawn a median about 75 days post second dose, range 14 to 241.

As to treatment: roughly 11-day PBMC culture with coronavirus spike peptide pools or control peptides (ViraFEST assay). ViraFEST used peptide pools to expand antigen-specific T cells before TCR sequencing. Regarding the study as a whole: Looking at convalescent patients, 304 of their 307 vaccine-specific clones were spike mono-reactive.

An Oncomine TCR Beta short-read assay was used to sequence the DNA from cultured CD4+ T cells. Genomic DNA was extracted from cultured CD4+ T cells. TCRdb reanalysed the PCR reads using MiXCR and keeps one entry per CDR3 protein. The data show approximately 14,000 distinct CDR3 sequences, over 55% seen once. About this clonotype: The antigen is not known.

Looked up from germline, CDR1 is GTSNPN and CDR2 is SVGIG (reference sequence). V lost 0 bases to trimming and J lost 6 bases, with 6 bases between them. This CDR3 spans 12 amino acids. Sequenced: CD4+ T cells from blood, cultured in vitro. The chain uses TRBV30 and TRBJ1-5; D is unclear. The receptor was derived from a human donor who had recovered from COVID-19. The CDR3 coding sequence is TGTGCCTGGAGTGTACGGGGTCAGCCCCAGCATTTT. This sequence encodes CAWSVRGQPQHF.